This T cell receptor beta chain came from a study of blood T cell repertoires in COVID-19. In the study overall: T cells, B-cell-depleted T cells, or PBMCs provided the cDNA or gDNA that served as material.

Assay: immunoSEQ multiplex PCR; the TCRdb copy retains only in-frame clones and omits some. The sample lists roughly 120,000 clones; 85% were seen once. The length of the CDR3 is 14 residues. Trimming removed 2 bases at V and 7 bases at J, with 10 bases between. Looked up from germline, CDR1 is SGDLS and CDR2 is YYNGEE. V usage is TRBV9 and J usage is TRBJ1-6, with D possibly matching TRBD1 (6 bases). This receptor was obtained from a woman aged 55-75 years with COVID-19, enrolled during active disease. The specimen sequenced was peripheral blood. CDR3 bases: TGTGCCAGCAGCGTCGGGGACACAAATTCACCCCTCCACTTT. It is translated as CASSVGDTNSPLHF. Using reference TRBV9 and TRBJ1-6 for the parts outside the CDR3, the full variable domain is DSGVTQTPKHLITATGQRVTLRCSPRSGDLSVYWYQQSLDQGLQFLIQYYNGEERAKGNILERFSAQQFPDLHSELNLSSLELGDSALYFCASSVGDTNSPLHFGNGTRLTVT.